The source of this T cell receptor (beta chain) is a study of blood T cell repertoires in COVID-19. About the study: Sample material is recorded as cDNA or gDNA derived from T cells, B-cell-depleted T cells, or PBMCs.

Authors' processing steps: From reference gene primer amplification, estimates of nucleated cell counts were derived. Profiling relied on immunoSEQ multiplex PCR, and the TCRdb table lists in-frame clones only, not all of them. V, J and clone size were drawn from that table, and D and trimming were deduced from the DNA. The sample records 250,000 to 300,000 clones, 75% to 95% being singletons. Study members were between roughly 18 and 100 years old and lived in 24 US regions. Allocation to cohorts depended on clinical history reported by the participants. The sample consisted of PBMCs or T cells enriched from blood (not recorded which). The TCR sequence derives from a woman younger than 45 who had recovered from COVID-19.

CDR3 coding DNA: TGTGCCCAAGGGACTAGCGGCTACAATGAGCAGTTCTTC. It encodes CAQGTSGYNEQFF. The chain employs TRBV30 and TRBJ2-1; 11 bases agree with TRBD2. V gave up 8 bases and J gave up 3 bases; unmatched junction bases: 3. This CDR3 is 13 amino acids long. Per the germline V gene, CDR1 is GTSNPN and CDR2 is SVGIG (reference sequence).